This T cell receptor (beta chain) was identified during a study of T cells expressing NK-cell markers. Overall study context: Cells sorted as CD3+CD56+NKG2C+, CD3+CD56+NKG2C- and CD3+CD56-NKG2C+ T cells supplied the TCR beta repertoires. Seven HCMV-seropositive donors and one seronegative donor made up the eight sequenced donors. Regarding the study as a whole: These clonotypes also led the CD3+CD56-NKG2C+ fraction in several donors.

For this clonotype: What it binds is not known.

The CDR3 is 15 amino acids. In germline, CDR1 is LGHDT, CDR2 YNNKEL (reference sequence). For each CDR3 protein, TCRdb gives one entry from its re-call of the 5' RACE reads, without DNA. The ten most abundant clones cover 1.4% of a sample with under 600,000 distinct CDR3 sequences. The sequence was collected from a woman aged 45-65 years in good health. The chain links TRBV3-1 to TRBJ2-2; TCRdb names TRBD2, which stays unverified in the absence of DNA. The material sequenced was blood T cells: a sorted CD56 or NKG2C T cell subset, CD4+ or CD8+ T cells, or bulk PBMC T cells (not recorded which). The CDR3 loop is CASSQAGVRTGELFF.